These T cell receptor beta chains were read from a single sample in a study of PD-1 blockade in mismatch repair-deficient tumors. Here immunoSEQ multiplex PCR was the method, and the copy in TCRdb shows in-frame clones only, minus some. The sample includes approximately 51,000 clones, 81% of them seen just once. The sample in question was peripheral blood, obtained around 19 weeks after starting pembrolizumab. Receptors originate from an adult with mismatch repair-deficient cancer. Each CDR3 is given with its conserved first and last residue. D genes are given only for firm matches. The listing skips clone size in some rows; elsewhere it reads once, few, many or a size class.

TGTGCCAGCAGCTTTGTACAGGGGGCCCACGAGCAGTACTTC,CASSFVQGAHEQYF,TRBJ2-7,TRBV7-3,TRBD1,14,.
TGTGCCAGCAGTTACTCATCTCAAGCGCAGAATCAGCCCCAGCATTTT,CASSYSSQAQNQPQHF,TRBJ1-5,TRBV6-5,.,16,.
TGTGCCAGCTCACCATTGGCGTCTAGCGGGCCCAAAGATACGCAGTATTTT,CASSPLASSGPKDTQYF,TRBJ2-3,TRBV18,TRBD2,17,.
TGTGCCAGCAGTGTCGGGGTTCGGACTGAAGCTTTCTTT,CASSVGVRTEAFF,TRBJ1-1,TRBV2,.,13,few
TGTGCCAGCAATGCGGCGGCTGGAAACACCATATATTTT,CASNAAAGNTIYF,TRBJ1-3,TRBV7-9,.,13,.
TGTGCCAGCAGAACGGGAGGGCCTCCTACCTACGAGCAGTACTTC,CASRTGGPPTYEQYF,TRBJ2-7,TRBV6-5,TRBD2,15,.
TGCGCCAGCAGCTGGGACAGGGGGAGCGACGAGCAGTACTTC,CASSWDRGSDEQYF,TRBJ2-7,TRBV5-1,TRBD1,14,once
TGCAGCGTGACAGGGGACTACGAGCAGTACTTC,CSVTGDYEQYF,TRBJ2-7,TRBV29-1,TRBD1,11,.
TGTGCCAGCAGCTTGGAAATGCGGCGGGAGACCCAGTACTTC,CASSLEMRRETQYF,TRBJ2-5,TRBV4-2,.,14,.
TGTGCCAGCAGCGTAGGAACTAGCGCGACCGAGCAGTACTTC,CASSVGTSATEQYF,TRBJ2-7,TRBV9,TRBD2,14,.
TGTGCCAGCAGTGAAGGGCTTGAAGGCTACACCTTC,CASSEGLEGYTF,TRBJ1-2,TRBV2,.,12,.
TGTGCCAGCAGTTTAGAGACCATAATCGGAACCGGGGAGCTGTTTTTT,CASSLETIIGTGELFF,TRBJ2-2,TRBV28,.,16,.
TGTGCCAGCAGCTTATTTCGGACAGGGCAGTACTTC,CASSLFRTGQYF,TRBJ2-7,TRBV7-2,TRBD1,12,.
TGCGCCAGCAGCTCGGGACCCAAAGAGACCCAGTACTTC,CASSSGPKETQYF,TRBJ2-5,TRBV5-1,.,13,.
TGCAGCGTCAGGGGCTACAATGAGCAGTTCTTC,CSVRGYNEQFF,TRBJ2-1,TRBV29-1,.,11,.
TGTGCCAGCAGTGTTATGGGGGCCAAAAACATTCAGTACTTC,CASSVMGAKNIQYF,TRBJ2-4,TRBV2,.,14,many